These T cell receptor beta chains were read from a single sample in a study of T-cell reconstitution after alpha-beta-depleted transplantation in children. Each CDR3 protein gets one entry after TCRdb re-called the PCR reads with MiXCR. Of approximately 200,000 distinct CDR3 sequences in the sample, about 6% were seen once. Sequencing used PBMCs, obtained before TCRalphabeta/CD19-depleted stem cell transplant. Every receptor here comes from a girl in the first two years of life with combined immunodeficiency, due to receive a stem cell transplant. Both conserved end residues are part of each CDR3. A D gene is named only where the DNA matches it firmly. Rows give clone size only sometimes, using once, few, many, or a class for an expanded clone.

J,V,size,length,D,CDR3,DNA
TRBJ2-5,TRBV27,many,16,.,CASSRLDEQSQETQYF,TGTGCCAGCAGCAGGCTTGACGAGCAGAGCCAAGAGACCCAGTACTTC
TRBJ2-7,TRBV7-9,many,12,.,CASTWGPYEQYF,TGTGCCAGCACCTGGGGCCCCTACGAGCAGTACTTC
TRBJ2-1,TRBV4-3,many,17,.,CASSQTNLVVWPNEQFF,TGCGCCAGCAGCCAAACCAATCTGGTGGTTTGGCCCAATGAGCAGTTCTTC
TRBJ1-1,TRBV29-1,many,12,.,CSVVGLDTEAFF,TGCAGCGTTGTGGGACTGGACACTGAAGCTTTCTTT
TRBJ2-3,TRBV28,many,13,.,CASSTLSTDTQYF,TGTGCCAGCAGTACTTTGAGCACAGATACGCAGTATTTT
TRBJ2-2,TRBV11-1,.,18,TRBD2,CASSPSPGLAARTGELFF,TGTGCCAGCAGCCCCTCACCGGGACTAGCGGCCCGGACCGGGGAGCTGTTTTTT
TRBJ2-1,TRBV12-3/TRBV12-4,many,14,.,CASSLRLLFWEQFF,TGTGCCAGCAGTTTAAGGCTCCTTTTCTGGGAGCAGTTCTTC
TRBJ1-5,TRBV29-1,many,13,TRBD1,CSSGTGKDQPQHF,TGCAGTTCCGGGACAGGGAAAGATCAGCCCCAGCATTTT
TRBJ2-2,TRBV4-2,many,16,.,CASSPQLVSSTGELFF,TGTGCCAGCAGCCCACAACTCGTCAGCTCCACCGGGGAGCTGTTTTTT
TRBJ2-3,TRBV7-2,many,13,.,CASSLVVIDTQYF,TGTGCCAGCAGCTTAGTGGTAATAGATACGCAGTATTTT
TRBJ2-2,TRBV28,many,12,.,CASSPLFGELFF,TGTGCCAGCAGTCCTTTATTTGGGGAGCTGTTTTTT
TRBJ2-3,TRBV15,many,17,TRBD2,CATSRDIGGGSTDTQYF,TGTGCCACCAGCAGAGATATCGGCGGGGGGAGCACAGATACGCAGTATTTT
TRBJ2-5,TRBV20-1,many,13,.,CSARTGYGETQYF,TGCAGTGCTAGGACAGGATATGGAGAGACCCAGTACTTC
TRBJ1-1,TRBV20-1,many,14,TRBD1,CSASDRAMNTEAFF,TGCAGTGCTAGCGACAGGGCCATGAACACTGAAGCTTTCTTT
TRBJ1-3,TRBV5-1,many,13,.,CASSRNSGNTIYF,TGCGCCAGCAGCCGGAACTCTGGAAACACCATATATTTT
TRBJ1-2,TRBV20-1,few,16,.,CSASAGTGGLGYGYTF,TGCAGTGCTAGTGCCGGGACGGGCGGCCTGGGCTATGGCTACACCTTC
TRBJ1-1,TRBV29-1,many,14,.,CSVLQGGLNTEAFF,TGCAGCGTCTTACAGGGTGGGTTGAACACTGAAGCTTTCTTT
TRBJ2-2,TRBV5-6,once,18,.,CASSSGGQCPSNTGELFF,TGTGCCAGCAGCTCCGGAGGGCAGTGCCCCTCGAACACCGGGGAGCTGTTTTTT
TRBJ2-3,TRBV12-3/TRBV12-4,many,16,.,CASSYAAVWDTDTQYF,TGTGCCAGCAGTTACGCCGCCGTATGGGATACAGATACGCAGTATTTT
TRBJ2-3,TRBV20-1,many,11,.,CSARGTDTQYF,TGCAGTGCTAGGGGCACAGATACGCAGTATTTT
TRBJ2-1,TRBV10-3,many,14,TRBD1,CAITGTGKYNEQFF,TGTGCCATCACGGGGACAGGGAAGTACAATGAGCAGTTCTTC
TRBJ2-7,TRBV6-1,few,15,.,CASSRRWSPGYEQYF,TGTGCCAGCAGTCGTCGGTGGAGCCCCGGTTACGAGCAGTACTTC
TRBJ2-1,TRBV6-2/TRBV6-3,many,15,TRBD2,CASIRRLAVYNEQFF,TGTGCCAGTATCCGACGACTAGCCGTCTACAATGAGCAGTTCTTC
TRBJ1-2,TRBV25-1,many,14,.,CASSDRLGGYGYTF,TGTGCCAGCAGTGATCGCTTGGGAGGCTATGGCTACACCTTC
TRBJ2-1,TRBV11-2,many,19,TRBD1,CASSHPDRVASVTPNEQFF,TGTGCCAGCAGTCATCCGGACAGGGTGGCCTCAGTGACACCGAATGAGCAGTTCTTC
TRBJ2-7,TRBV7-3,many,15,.,CASSQGTLGVHEQYF,TGTGCCAGCAGCCAAGGGACACTTGGCGTACACGAGCAGTACTTC
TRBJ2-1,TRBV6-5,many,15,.,CASSYPVGEGNEQFF,TGTGCCAGCAGTTACCCGGTGGGAGAGGGGAATGAGCAGTTCTTC
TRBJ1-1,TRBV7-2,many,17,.,CASSLVVYGGIGTEAFF,TGTGCCAGCAGCTTAGTTGTCTATGGGGGGATAGGCACTGAAGCTTTCTTT
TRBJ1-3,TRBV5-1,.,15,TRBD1,CASSSGQGSGNTIYF,TGCGCCAGCAGCTCGGGACAGGGCTCTGGAAACACCATATATTTT
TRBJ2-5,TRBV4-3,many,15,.,CASSLGADTQETQYF,TGCGCCAGCAGCCTCGGAGCGGACACTCAAGAGACCCAGTACTTC
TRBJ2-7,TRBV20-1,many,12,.,CSALDKTYEQYF,TGCAGTGCCCTGGACAAGACCTACGAGCAGTACTTC
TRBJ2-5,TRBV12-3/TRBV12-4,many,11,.,CASSSSETQYF,TGTGCCAGCAGTTCATCAGAGACCCAGTACTTC
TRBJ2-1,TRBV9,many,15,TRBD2,CASSPSGTTYNEQFF,TGTGCCAGCAGCCCGAGCGGGACCACCTACAATGAGCAGTTCTTC
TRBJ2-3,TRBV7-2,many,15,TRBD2,CASSQTSGSADTQYF,TGTGCCAGCAGCCAAACTAGCGGGAGTGCAGATACGCAGTATTTT
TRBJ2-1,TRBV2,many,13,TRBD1,CASTLTGGNEQFF,TGTGCCAGCACCCTGACAGGGGGCAATGAGCAGTTCTTC
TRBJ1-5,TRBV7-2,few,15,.,CASSFLGYSNQPQHF,TGTGCCAGCAGCTTCTTGGGCTATAGCAATCAGCCCCAGCATTTT
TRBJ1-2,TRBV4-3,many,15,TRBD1,CASSQGAGGYYGYTF,TGCGCCAGCAGCCAAGGGGCAGGGGGCTACTATGGCTACACCTTC
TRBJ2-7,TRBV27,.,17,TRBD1,CASSPLLGQGGPYEQYF,TGTGCCAGCAGTCCTCTACTCGGACAGGGGGGCCCCTACGAGCAGTACTTC
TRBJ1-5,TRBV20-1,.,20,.,CCARDLNGEVIGDSNQPQHF,TGCTGTGCTAGAGACTTGAATGGGGAGGTAATTGGGGATAGCAATCAGCCCCAGCATTTT
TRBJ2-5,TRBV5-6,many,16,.,CASSPVGGGAGETQYF,TGTGCCAGCAGCCCCGTCGGAGGGGGGGCCGGGGAGACCCAGTACTTC
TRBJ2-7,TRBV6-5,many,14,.,CASSYQGPEEEQYF,TGTGCCAGCAGTTACCAGGGGCCCGAGGAGGAGCAGTACTTC
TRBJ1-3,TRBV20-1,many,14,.,CSASVGASGNTIYF,TGCAGTGCTAGCGTGGGAGCCTCTGGAAACACCATATATTTT
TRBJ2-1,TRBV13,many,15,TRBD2,CASSPGTSGRDEQFF,TGTGCCAGCAGCCCCGGGACTAGCGGGAGAGATGAGCAGTTCTTC
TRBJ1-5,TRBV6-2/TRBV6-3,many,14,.,CASSEIGVNQPQHF,TGTGCCAGCAGCGAAATAGGGGTAAATCAGCCCCAGCATTTT
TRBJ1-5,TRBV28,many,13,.,CASSPGRGQPQHF,TGTGCCAGCAGCCCTGGGCGAGGCCAGCCCCAGCATTTT
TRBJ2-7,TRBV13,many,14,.,CASSLGGETYEQYF,TGTGCCAGCAGCTTAGGGGGGGAGACCTACGAGCAGTACTTC
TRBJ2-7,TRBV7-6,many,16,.,CASSLGMGRGPYEQYF,TGTGCCAGCAGTTTAGGAATGGGACGGGGGCCCTACGAGCAGTACTTC
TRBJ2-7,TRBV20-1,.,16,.,CSARDPVGTYSYEQYF,TGCAGTGCTAGAGATCCGGTCGGGACATATTCCTACGAGCAGTACTTC
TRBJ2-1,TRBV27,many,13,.,CASSLSGVNEQFF,TGTGCCAGCAGTTTATCGGGAGTCAATGAGCAGTTCTTC
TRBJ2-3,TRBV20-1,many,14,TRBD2,CSAISGGSTDTQYF,TGCAGTGCCATTAGCGGGGGAAGCACAGATACGCAGTATTTT
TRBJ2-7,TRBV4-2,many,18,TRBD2,CASSQEWELALSSYEQYF,TGTGCCAGCAGCCAAGAATGGGAACTAGCGCTTAGCTCCTACGAGCAGTACTTC
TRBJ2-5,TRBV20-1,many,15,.,CSAREMGAYQETQYF,TGCAGTGCTAGAGAAATGGGGGCGTACCAAGAGACCCAGTACTTC
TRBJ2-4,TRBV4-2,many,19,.,CASSQAIPLPGSPKNIQYF,TGTGCCAGCAGCCAAGCCATCCCCCTTCCAGGGTCACCCAAAAACATTCAGTACTTC
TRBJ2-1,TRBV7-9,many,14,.,CASSEGGGGDEQFF,TGTGCCAGCAGCGAAGGGGGGGGAGGGGATGAGCAGTTCTTC
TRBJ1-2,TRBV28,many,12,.,CASSFSKNGYTF,TGTGCCAGCAGTTTTTCCAAAAATGGCTACACCTTC